These T cell receptor beta chains were read from a single sample in a study of OX40 agonist ivuxolimab in advanced cancers. Using immunoSEQ multiplex PCR, the repertoire was profiled, and TCRdb retains in-frame clones only, with some absent. The data hold 45,000 to 65,000 clones, with nearly 80% observed a single time. The sequencing used CD4+ or CD8+ T cells sorted from blood, collected in a trial of the OX40 agonist ivuxolimab. The receptors were sampled from an adult with an advanced solid tumor such as melanoma, head and neck, liver or kidney cancer. Each CDR3 is given with its conserved first and last residue. A D gene is named only where the DNA matches it firmly. Only part of the rows carry a size: once, few, many, or a class if the clone is expanded.

J gene | V gene | D gene | clone size | CDR3 protein | CDR3 DNA
TRBJ2-2 | TRBV19 | - | few | CASSNLAGRPGELFF | TGTGCCAGTAGTAATCTGGCCGGGCGCCCCGGGGAGCTGTTTTTT
TRBJ1-1 | TRBV5-1 | TRBD1 | few | CASSWQGATSNTEAFF | TGCGCCAGCAGCTGGCAGGGGGCCACATCGAACACTGAAGCTTTCTTT
TRBJ1-5 | TRBV7-8 | TRBD1 | - | CASSLSGGVKPQHF | TGTGCCAGCAGCTTATCAGGGGGCGTCAAGCCCCAGCATTTT
TRBJ1-4 | TRBV28 | - | - | CASSLYGRGTTNEKLFF | TGTGCCAGCAGTTTATACGGGAGGGGGACAACTAATGAAAAACTGTTTTTT
TRBJ2-1 | TRBV2 | - | - | CATRWDFDNEQFF | TGTGCCACCCGTTGGGACTTCGACAATGAGCAGTTCTTC
TRBJ2-7 | TRBV5-1 | - | - | CASSLEGRRSYEQYF | TGCGCCAGCAGCTTGGAGGGACGGCGCTCCTACGAGCAGTACTTC
TRBJ1-1 | TRBV29-1 | TRBD1 | - | CSALVTGGFSEAFF | TGCAGCGCCTTAGTGACAGGGGGGTTTTCTGAAGCTTTCTTT
TRBJ2-3 | TRBV7-9 | TRBD2 | - | CASRELAGLTDTQYF | TGTGCCAGCAGAGAGTTAGCGGGGCTCACAGATACGCAGTATTTT
TRBJ2-2 | TRBV21-1 | - | few | CATRGGRTGELFF | TGTGCCACCCGCGGGGGCCGCACCGGGGAGCTGTTTTTT
TRBJ1-5 | TRBV5-1 | - | - | CASSLDSDSNQPQHF | TGCGCCAGCAGCTTGGACAGCGATAGCAATCAGCCCCAGCATTTT
TRBJ1-3 | TRBV9 | - | - | CASSGMVGSGNTIYF | TGTGCCAGCAGCGGGATGGTGGGCTCTGGAAACACCATATATTTT
TRBJ2-3 | TRBV9 | - | - | CASSVASTTDTQYF | TGTGCCAGCAGCGTAGCGTCCACCACAGATACGCAGTATTTT
TRBJ2-1 | TRBV18 | TRBD2 | - | CASSPLASGVSYNEQFF | TGTGCCAGCTCACCGCTGGCTAGCGGGGTATCCTACAATGAGCAGTTCTTC
TRBJ2-7 | TRBV7-2 | - | once | CASSLVGGAEQYF | TGTGCCAGCAGCTTAGTTGGGGGCGCCGAGCAGTACTTC
TRBJ1-5 | TRBV7-7 | - | - | CASSPGPTGTQHF | TGTGCCAGCAGCCCCGGACCCACTGGGACCCAGCATTTT
TRBJ2-5 | TRBV2 | - | - | CASGKLQETQYF | TGTGCCAGCGGGAAACTACAAGAGACCCAGTACTTC
TRBJ1-5 | TRBV11-2 | TRBD1 | - | CASSSRGDSNQPQHF | TGTGCCAGCAGCTCCAGGGGGGATAGCAATCAGCCCCAGCATTTT
TRBJ2-5 | TRBV7-2 | - | - | CASSFPPRGRETQYF | TGTGCCAGCAGCTTCCCGCCGCGGGGACGGGAGACCCAGTACTTC
TRBJ2-1 | TRBV30 | - | - | CACGPWRLSYNEQFF | TGTGCCTGTGGTCCTTGGCGGTTGTCCTACAATGAGCAGTTCTTC
TRBJ1-5 | TRBV19 | - | - | CASYGGRNQPQHF | TGTGCCTCTTATGGAGGGAGGAATCAGCCCCAGCATTTT
TRBJ2-7 | TRBV30 | TRBD1 | - | CAWRRQGPYEQYF | TGTGCCTGGAGGAGACAGGGCCCATACGAGCAGTACTTC
TRBJ2-7 | TRBV27 | TRBD2 | - | CASSSWGLAGSTGEQYF | TGTGCCAGCAGTTCCTGGGGACTAGCGGGAAGTACAGGCGAGCAGTACTTC
TRBJ2-1 | TRBV5-1 | - | - | CASSPWDPRGEQFF | TGCGCCAGCAGCCCGTGGGACCCCCGGGGTGAGCAGTTCTTC
TRBJ1-2 | TRBV18 | TRBD1 | - | CASSPYRGLNYGYTF | TGTGCCAGCTCACCGTACAGGGGATTGAACTATGGCTACACCTTC
TRBJ1-2 | TRBV27 | TRBD1 | - | CASGRRTGSGYTF | TGTGCCAGCGGCCGAAGGACAGGGTCGGGCTACACCTTC
TRBJ1-1 | TRBV7-2 | - | - | CASSSFLGVTEAFF | TGTGCCAGCAGCTCATTCCTGGGGGTCACTGAAGCTTTCTTT
TRBJ1-5 | TRBV30 | - | - | CAWSDTRGQPQHF | TGTGCCTGGAGTGACACGAGGGGGCAGCCCCAGCATTTT
TRBJ2-7 | TRBV27 | - | - | CASSLKDFGYEQYF | TGTGCCAGCAGTTTAAAGGACTTCGGATACGAGCAGTACTTC
TRBJ2-7 | TRBV28 | - | - | CASNSGTFYEQYF | TGTGCCAGCAATTCCGGGACCTTCTACGAGCAGTACTTC
TRBJ1-5 | TRBV4-1 | - | - | CASSQDTSGHSPQHF | TGCGCCAGCAGCCAAGATACGAGCGGGCATTCGCCCCAGCATTTT
TRBJ1-2 | TRBV7-2 | - | - | CASSLVGVTANYGYTF | TGTGCCAGCAGCTTAGTGGGGGTGACAGCCAACTATGGCTACACCTTC